What follows are 14 T cell receptor beta chains derived from one specimen sequenced in a study of blood T cell repertoires in COVID-19. Data came from immunoSEQ multiplex PCR; TCRdb stores just in-frame clones and leaves some out. Here the sample spans roughly 420,000 clones, more than 75% being singletons. The specimen sequenced was PBMCs or T cells enriched from blood (not recorded which). The receptors were gathered from a young woman with acute COVID-19.

In its sample, this clone was seen a few times. The chain couples TRBV2 to TRBJ1-5, with TRBD1 identical over 12 bases. Germline V lookup: CDR1 SNHLY, CDR2 FYNNEI. The ends lost 7 bases at V and 6 bases at J; junction bases unmatched: 10. CDR3 length: 16 residues. The CDR3 loop is CASIGTGGAWSQPQHF. The CDR3 region has the DNA TGTGCCAGCATCGGGACAGGGGGCGCGTGGAGTCAGCCCCAGCATTTT.

V is TRBV6-5 and J is TRBJ2-1; D not resolved. The CDR3 spans 13 residues. Per germline, CDR1 MNHEY and CDR2 SVGAGI. Trimming stripped 6 bases from V and 0 bases from J, with 6 bases between. The CDR3 bases are TGTGCCAGCAGCGTATACTCCTACAATGAGCAGTTCTTC. The encoded protein is CASSVYSYNEQFF.

This chain links TRBV28 with TRBJ2-2, with D possibly being TRBD1 (5 bases). This CDR3 is 13 amino acids long. V was cut by 9 bases and J by 7 bases, with 15 bases left in between. Germline CDR1 reads MDHEN; CDR2 reads SYDVKM. The CDR3 loop reads CASGAGFIGELFF. The CDR3 region has the DNA TGTGCCAGTGGTGCAGGGTTTATCGGGGAGCTGTTTTTT.

This chain's CDR3 is CASSFAGQGFGETQYF. The CDR3 DNA reads as TGTGCCAGCAGCTTTGCCGGACAGGGATTTGGGGAGACCCAGTACTTC. The chain has TRBV11-2 and TRBJ2-5, with 8 bases identical to TRBD1. The CDR3 covers 16 residues. The germline CDR1 and CDR2 sequences are SGHAT and FQNNGV. J lost 5 bases, V lost 3 bases, and 11 bases had no gene match.

This clone has only one observation. The V and J genes are TRBV7-9 and TRBJ2-7; 9 bases are shared with TRBD1. The germline V gene has CDR1 SEHNR and CDR2 FQNEAQ (reference sequence). This CDR3 has 16 amino acids. Germline trimming cut 7 bases from V and 3 bases from J; bases unmatched to any gene: 13. In nucleotides, the CDR3 is TGTGCCAGCAACAACCAGCCGGGACAGGGTAACTACGAGCAGTACTTC. Translating gives CASNNQPGQGNYEQYF.

This chain joins TRBV2 and TRBJ1-1, with 7 bases lining up with TRBD1. V was clipped by 7 bases and J by 4 bases; unmatched bases: 9. CDR1 and CDR2 (germline): SNHLY, FYNNEI. This CDR3 comprises 14 residues. CDR3 loop: CASNYRDRGTEAFF. CDR3 nucleotides: TGTGCCAGCAATTACCGGGACAGAGGCACTGAAGCTTTCTTT.

V is TRBV29-1 and J is TRBJ2-2; TRBD1 might be the D (6 bases). The ends were cut back, 3 bases at V and 4 bases at J, with 21 bases in the middle. Germline V gene lookup returns CDR1 SQVTM and CDR2 ANQGSEA. The CDR3 runs to 17 residues. CDR3 DNA sequence: TGCAGCGTTGATGCTGCAGGGGATATGTCTCGCACCGGGGAGCTGTTTTTT. Protein product: CSVDAAGDMSRTGELFF.

This chain uses TRBV4-3 with TRBJ2-2, with D unresolved. Trimming took off 0 bases at V and 1 base at J, with 9 bases between the two ends. The length of the CDR3 is 16 residues. Germline lookup yields CDR1 LGHNA and CDR2 YSLEER. The DNA of the CDR3 is TGCGCCAGCAGCCAAGATGGTGCAGGGAACACCGGGGAGCTGTTTTTT. Amino acids: CASSQDGAGNTGELFF.

This clone appeared a few times. J is TRBJ1-4 and V is TRBV2; D call uncertain. The CDR3 sequence is 14 residues long. V lost 2 bases and J lost 8, with 12 bases in between. In germline, CDR1 is SNHLY, CDR2 FYNNEI. The CDR3 protein is CASSEQGRGEKLFF. The CDR3 region has the DNA TGTGCCAGCAGTGAACAAGGGAGAGGGGAAAAACTGTTTTTT.

The chain's CDR3 is CASSEGGLLGTQYF. The CDR3 bases are TGTGCCAGCAGTGAAGGGGGCCTGCTCGGGACCCAGTACTTC. The chain carries TRBV2 and TRBJ2-5; a weak D match, TRBD1 (5 bases). The CDR3 totals 14 residues. In germline, CDR1 is SNHLY, CDR2 FYNNEI. Trimming cost V 1 base and J 7 bases, with 13 bases left between them.

The CDR3 here is CASSNDGTGRFEDYEKLFF. CDR3 nucleotide sequence: TGTGCCAGCAGCAACGACGGGACAGGGAGGTTTGAAGATTATGAAAAACTGTTTTTT. This chain uses TRBV7-2 with TRBJ1-4; TRBD1 matches at 9 bases. The length of the CDR3 is 19 residues. From germline, CDR1 is SGHTA and CDR2 FQGNSA. The J segment lost 6 bases and the V segment lost 5 bases, leaving 19 bases of the junction unmatched.

In regard to this clone: Additional DNA sequences in this sample encode the identical CDR3. The chain carries TRBV29-1 and TRBJ1-1; 7 bases fit TRBD1. V was pared by 7 bases and J by 2 bases, with 4 bases of the junction left unmatched. Per the germline V gene, CDR1 is SQVTM and CDR2 is ANQGSEA. The CDR3 contains 12 residues. DNA for the CDR3: TGCAGCGCTGGACAGGTCAACACTGAAGCTTTCTTT. Its protein product is CSAGQVNTEAFF. Full variable domain (rest looked up from reference TRBV29-1 and TRBJ1-1): SAVISQKPSRDICQRGTSLTIQCQVDSQVTMMFWYRQQPGQSLTLIATANQGSEATYESGFVIDKFPISRPNLTFSTLTVSNMSPEDSSIYLCSAGQVNTEAFFGQGTRLTVV.

The V and J genes are TRBV11-1 and TRBJ2-7, with D hard to call. The CDR3 contains 14 residues. Germline V lookup: CDR1 SGHAT, CDR2 FQDESV (reference sequence). Trimming took 1 base from V and 1 from J, leaving 8 bases between them. CDR3 in DNA: TGTGCCAGCAGCTTAGGCCCAGGATCCTACGAGCAGTACTTC. Residues: CASSLGPGSYEQYF.

V gene TRBV19 combines with J gene TRBJ2-2; 10 nucleotides match TRBD2. Germline V lookup: CDR1 LNHDA, CDR2 SQIVND (reference sequence). This CDR3 region has 16 residues. The trim removed 3 bases at V and 5 bases at J, leaving 6 bases unmatched. The CDR3 loop reads CASSMRLAGGTGELFF. CDR3 in DNA: TGTGCCAGTAGTATGCGTTTAGCGGGGGGTACCGGGGAGCTGTTTTTT.